The rows below give T cell receptor beta chains drawn from one sample of a study of CD8+ T cells in alopecia areata. Measured with immunoSEQ multiplex PCR; TCRdb has only the in-frame clones, and not every one. This sample has 130,000 to 150,000 clones; more than 55% occur once, and the top ten carry roughly a third. Specimen: CD8+ T cells sorted from blood. The receptors here all came from a human donor in good health. The CDR3 runs from the conserved cysteine through the conserved F or W. Fields, in order: D gene, V gene, J gene, clone size, CDR3 DNA, CDR3 protein. The D gene is left open where the match is weak. Size is omitted from some rows. Given values are once, few, many or a class for expanded clones.

d_gene: TRBD2
v_gene: TRBV2
j_gene: TRBJ2-1
abundance: few
CDR3nt: TGTGCCACTAAACAGCTAGCGGGCGGCTACAATGAGCAGTTCTTC
CDR3aa: CATKQLAGGYNEQFF

d_gene: -
v_gene: TRBV29-1
j_gene: TRBJ2-6
abundance: few
CDR3nt: TGCAGCGTAGAGGTCAGGGGTTACTCTGGGGCCAACGTCCTGACTTTC
CDR3aa: CSVEVRGYSGANVLTF

d_gene: TRBD1
v_gene: TRBV19
j_gene: TRBJ2-7
abundance: -
CDR3nt: TGTGCCGGACGGACAGGGACCTACGAGCAGTACTTC
CDR3aa: CAGRTGTYEQYF

d_gene: -
v_gene: TRBV7-3
j_gene: TRBJ2-3
abundance: -
CDR3nt: TGTGCCAGCAGCTTGAACCCGCAGGTTGTGAGCACAGATACGCAGTATTTT
CDR3aa: CASSLNPQVVSTDTQYF

d_gene: TRBD1
v_gene: TRBV29-1
j_gene: TRBJ2-7
abundance: -
CDR3nt: TGCAGCGCCCAAAGGGGTGACAGGGGATACGAGCAGTACTTC
CDR3aa: CSAQRGDRGYEQYF

d_gene: TRBD1
v_gene: TRBV19
j_gene: TRBJ1-5
abundance: -
CDR3nt: TGTGCCAGTAGTCCAAGTTGGCAGGGGGTTCAGCCCCAGCATTTT
CDR3aa: CASSPSWQGVQPQHF

d_gene: -
v_gene: TRBV27
j_gene: TRBJ1-2
abundance: -
CDR3nt: TGTGCCAGCAGTTCGGGGGCCACCCACTATGGCTACACCTTC
CDR3aa: CASSSGATHYGYTF

d_gene: TRBD2
v_gene: TRBV10-2
j_gene: TRBJ2-1
abundance: -
CDR3nt: TGCGCCAGCAGTGAAGTAGCGGGTACCTACAATGAGCAGTTCTTC
CDR3aa: CASSEVAGTYNEQFF

d_gene: -
v_gene: TRBV5-1
j_gene: TRBJ2-7
abundance: -
CDR3nt: TGCGCCAGCAGCTTGTACACAAATCCCGGTGGCTACGAGCAGTACTTC
CDR3aa: CASSLYTNPGGYEQYF

d_gene: -
v_gene: TRBV28
j_gene: TRBJ2-5
abundance: few
CDR3nt: TGTGCCAGCAGTTTTGAGGGAAAGACCCAGTACTTC
CDR3aa: CASSFEGKTQYF

d_gene: TRBD2
v_gene: TRBV30
j_gene: TRBJ2-1
abundance: -
CDR3nt: TGTGCCTCGGATAGCGGGAGGGCTTACAATGAGCAGTTCTTC
CDR3aa: CASDSGRAYNEQFF

d_gene: -
v_gene: TRBV28
j_gene: TRBJ2-3
abundance: few
CDR3nt: TGTGCCAGCAGTCCCGGTCTACTAGCCGAAACCAGGGGGTATTTT
CDR3aa: CASSPGLLAETRGYF

d_gene: -
v_gene: TRBV6-5
j_gene: TRBJ2-2
abundance: -
CDR3nt: TGTGCCACACGCCTCGGTAATCGTGGCACCGGGGAGCTGTTTTTT
CDR3aa: CATRLGNRGTGELFF

d_gene: -
v_gene: TRBV29-1
j_gene: TRBJ2-7
abundance: -
CDR3nt: TGCAGCGTTGAAGTAACAGGTGAATCCTACGAGCAGTACTTC
CDR3aa: CSVEVTGESYEQYF

d_gene: TRBD2
v_gene: TRBV5-1
j_gene: TRBJ2-1
abundance: once
CDR3nt: TGCGCCAGCACCTTACCACCCGGGGGAGGGCCCTACAATGAGCAGTTCTTC
CDR3aa: CASTLPPGGGPYNEQFF

d_gene: -
v_gene: TRBV6-5
j_gene: TRBJ2-1
abundance: -
CDR3nt: TGTGCCAGCAAGGGAGGGGGGAGCGACAATGAGCAGTTCTTC
CDR3aa: CASKGGGSDNEQFF

d_gene: TRBD2
v_gene: TRBV10-3
j_gene: TRBJ2-2
abundance: -
CDR3nt: TGTGCCATCAGTGATCCCGGGACTAGCGGGAGAGAGACCGGGGAGCTGTTTTTT
CDR3aa: CAISDPGTSGRETGELFF

d_gene: TRBD2
v_gene: TRBV29-1
j_gene: TRBJ2-7
abundance: few
CDR3nt: TGCAGCGTGGAGGGTGGGAGGGCCCGCGAGCAGTACTTC
CDR3aa: CSVEGGRAREQYF

d_gene: -
v_gene: TRBV29-1
j_gene: TRBJ2-2
abundance: -
CDR3nt: TGCAGCGTTAGTCGGCCAAACACCGGGGAGCTGTTTTTT
CDR3aa: CSVSRPNTGELFF

d_gene: -
v_gene: TRBV2
j_gene: TRBJ1-1
abundance: -
CDR3nt: TGTGCCAGCAGCGTGGGGAGGGCCACTGAAGCTTTCTTT
CDR3aa: CASSVGRATEAFF

d_gene: -
v_gene: TRBV5-4
j_gene: TRBJ2-7
abundance: -
CDR3nt: TGTGCCAGCAGCTTCCGGGGAGGCGAGCAGTACTTC
CDR3aa: CASSFRGGEQYF

d_gene: TRBD1
v_gene: TRBV29-1
j_gene: TRBJ1-2
abundance: -
CDR3nt: TGCAGCGTCAGGGACAGGGGTCACGACTATGGCTACACCTTC
CDR3aa: CSVRDRGHDYGYTF

d_gene: -
v_gene: TRBV28
j_gene: TRBJ2-1
abundance: -
CDR3nt: TGTGCCAGCAGTTTCCCGAAGACTTCCAGCTCCTACAATGAGCAGTTCTTC
CDR3aa: CASSFPKTSSSYNEQFF

d_gene: TRBD1
v_gene: TRBV29-1
j_gene: TRBJ2-7
abundance: -
CDR3nt: TGCAGCGTTACCGGGACAGAGGCGATAGGGGAGTACTTC
CDR3aa: CSVTGTEAIGEYF

d_gene: -
v_gene: TRBV7-9
j_gene: TRBJ2-6
abundance: -
CDR3nt: TGTGCCAGCAGCTGCCGGGAATCTGGGGCCAACGTCCTGACTTTC
CDR3aa: CASSCRESGANVLTF

d_gene: -
v_gene: TRBV4-2
j_gene: TRBJ2-5
abundance: -
CDR3nt: TGTGCCAGCAGCCAAGAGGACCAAGAGACCCAGTACTTC
CDR3aa: CASSQEDQETQYF

d_gene: -
v_gene: TRBV2
j_gene: TRBJ1-1
abundance: -
CDR3nt: TGTGCCGCCGCAAGTGGGCGCACTGAAGCTTTCTTT
CDR3aa: CAAASGRTEAFF

d_gene: -
v_gene: TRBV14
j_gene: TRBJ2-5
abundance: -
CDR3nt: TGTGCCAGCAGCCGCACTTCAGGGGCGGAGACCCAGTACTTC
CDR3aa: CASSRTSGAETQYF

d_gene: TRBD1
v_gene: TRBV29-1
j_gene: TRBJ1-2
abundance: -
CDR3nt: TGCAGCGTTGTAGGGGGCAGGGATTATGGCTACACCTTC
CDR3aa: CSVVGGRDYGYTF